This record looks at one T cell receptor (beta chain) sequence and its context. This entry belongs to a study of cytomegalovirus exposure and HLA in healthy donors. It was with 60 Vbeta and 13 Jbeta primers that the PCR ran. Profiled with immunoSEQ multiplex PCR; TCRdb holds only in-frame clones, not every one. The sample holds about 78,000 clones. Germline V gives CDR1 MDHEN, CDR2 SYDVKM. CDR3 size: 13 residues. V shed 5 bases and J 2 bases; nucleotides not matched to a gene: 2. The TCR was taken from a female donor in good health and CMV-seropositive. Input material: PBMCs. The gene calls are TRBV28 and TRBJ1-2, with 7 bases fitting TRBD1. The CDR3 bases are TGTGCCAGCAGTCCGGGACAGAACTATGGCTACACCTTC. It is translated as CASSPGQNYGYTF.